Given below is one T cell receptor (beta chain) in context. There is no known antigen for this receptor. It has no much larger one-base neighbor in the sample; base qualities were not kept. The CDR3 starts with the cysteine, ends with the phenylalanine, and has 14 residues. Just the 42-base CDR3 DNA is kept, in frame starting at base 1. In the germline V gene (reference sequence), CDR1 corresponds to LGHDT and CDR2 to YNNKEL. V is clipped by 4 bases and J by 7 bases, and the sequence between their germline boundaries is 17 bases long. The sample originates from a study of Ad26.COV2.S vaccination and SARS-CoV-2 variants (TCRdb year 2021). For the study in its entirety: Donors in the vaccine arm were drawn from COV1001, a phase I-IIa trial of Ad26.COV2.S in healthy adults that was multicentre, randomized, double-blind and placebo-controlled. TCRbeta repertoire sequencing served as the tool for gauging how specific and how broad the SARS-CoV-2-reactive T cell receptors were following Ad26.COV2.S vaccination. Blinding of investigators to trial group allocation was maintained during experiments and outcome assessment. Trial participants were randomized into five groups of five, in which low-dose or high-dose Ad26.COV2.S was given once or twice, or placebo was given on both occasions. Ad26.COV2.S was administered intramuscularly at a dose of 5x10^10 or 1x10^11 viral particles, either as one shot or as two shots given 56 days apart. The TCR-sequenced set comprised approximately 32 samples: about 19 Ad26.COV2.S vaccine recipients, 5 placebo recipients and 8 SARS-CoV-2 convalescent individuals.

TCRbeta CDR3 regions were sequenced with the immunoSEQ Assay. After extraction, genomic DNA underwent amplification by bias-controlled multiplex PCR, followed by high-throughput sequencing. On the study's bioinformatics: To quantify the absolute abundance of each unique TCRbeta CDR3 region, sequences were collapsed and filtered. T cell fraction was estimated by normalization of TCRbeta template counts to usable DNA, with usable DNA being measured through amplification of reference genes present in all nucleated cells. Repertoire TCRs were annotated as SARS-CoV-2-specific when V gene, CDR3 amino acid sequence and J gene were exactly matched to a known reactive TCR set. The reference SARS-CoV-2 TCR set came from MIRA and was filtered for enrichment in COVID-19-positive ImmuneCODE repertoires, removing public or cross-reactive TCRs. Using the MIRA antigens, annotated TCRs were further analysed by specific ORF or by position within an ORF. Breadth was defined as annotated unique rearrangements over total unique productive rearrangements; depth was the summed frequency of those rearrangements. Two-sided Wilcoxon rank-sum tests were used to compare TCR breadth between groups. TCRdb mirrors the immuneACCESS table, restricted to in-frame sequences. Some clones are absent from its copies; in checked studies, under half trace to an unresolved V gene, and the reason for the others is unknown. For V, J and clone size, that table is used; D and trimming come from the DNA. Recorded for this sample are a few hundred thousand clones; approximately 90% of them occurred a single time. The ten largest account for under 2% of the sample.

The sample's treatment or condition label, decoded: 15 to 20 received Ad26.COV2.S at low or high dose, single or two shots; 5 received placebo; per-sample allocation not given. For vaccine and placebo recipients, the sequenced repertoires came from samples collected on day 63 after the first injection. Between 29 July and 7 August 2020, Cohort 1b enrolled about 27 adults aged 18-55 years at one site in Boston, USA. Ad26.COV2.S was a replication-incompetent adenovirus type 26 vector expressing a prefusion-stabilized SARS-CoV-2 spike protein from the original Wuhan strain. The study at large found these results: After vaccination, substantial breadth of spike-specific CD8+ and CD4+ T cell responses was reported. It was noted by the authors that total T cell responses may have been underestimated by the TCR breadth and depth analyses. The study was not powered for comparison of responses between vaccine doses or regimens. Non-spike TCR breadth was comparable between vaccine and placebo recipients, consistent with the vaccine containing only spike. Higher spike-specific TCR breadth was observed in Ad26.COV2.S recipients than in placebo recipients (P = 0.0014).

The chain is assembled from TRBV3-1 (or the pseudogene TRBV3-2) and TRBJ2-7; D gene: possibly TRBD1, on 6 matching bases. This sequence originates from a person aged 18-65 years who received the Ad26.COV2.S COVID-19 vaccine or a placebo. The material sequenced was peripheral blood, taken in a trial of Ad26.COV2.S vaccine versus placebo. At the DNA level, the sequence is TGTGCCAGCAGCCCTCGGACAGCCGTCTTTGAGCAGTACTTC. This encodes CASSPRTAVFEQYF.